Shown below are 27 T cell receptor beta chains from a single sample sequenced in a study of blood T cell repertoires in COVID-19 (dated by TCRdb to about 2020). The method behind the library was the immunoSEQ multiplex PCR assay. TCRdb retrieved this table from immuneACCESS and kept in-frame rearrangements only. Not all clones are present; in checked studies, unresolved V genes account for under half, and no reason is known for the remainder. The sample data list approximately 25,000 clones, and around 86% of these were observed just once. Roughly 8% of the sample belongs to the ten largest clones. What was sequenced was peripheral blood. These receptors all stem from a man aged 50 to 59 with active COVID-19.

This clone was seen more than once but under ten times. This chain uses TRBV6-6 with TRBJ1-6; D call uncertain. The germline V gene encodes CDR1 MNHNY and CDR2 SVGAGI (reference sequence). This CDR3 contains 14 residues. V lost 2 bases, J lost 8 bases, and 10 bases lay in between. CDR3 sequence: CASSYRRGDSPLHF. The CDR3 DNA reads as TGTGCCAGCAGTTACCGAAGAGGAGATTCACCCCTCCACTTT.

The V call is TRBV9, the J call TRBJ2-5, with D maybe TRBD2 (5 bases). The CDR3 contains 13 residues. Germline V CDR1 and CDR2: SGDLS, YYNGEE. The V gene lost 0 bases and the J gene lost 4 bases, with 7 bases spanning the gap. The CDR3 DNA is TGTGCCAGCAGCGTAGGCGGGTTAGAGACCCAGTACTTC. Residues: CASSVGGLETQYF. Based on the CDR3 plus reference TRBV9 and TRBJ2-5, the full variable domain is DSGVTQTPKHLITATGQRVTLRCSPRSGDLSVYWYQQSLDQGLQFLIQYYNGEERAKGNILERFSAQQFPDLHSELNLSSLELGDSALYFCASSVGGLETQYFGPGTRLLVL.

The rearrangement uses TRBV29-1 and TRBJ1-3; a weak D match, TRBD1 (6 bases). This CDR3 has 18 residues. The germline gives CDR1 SQVTM, CDR2 ANQGSEA. Trimming took off 6 bases at V and 0 bases at J, with 24 bases between the two ends. The CDR3 reads CSVAISTGYRHSGNTIYF. CDR3 in DNA: TGCAGCGTCGCCATCTCAACAGGGTACCGCCACTCTGGAAACACCATATATTTT.

This chain uses TRBV2 with TRBJ1-6, with 11 positions matching TRBD1. The CDR3 covers 16 residues. Germline loops: CDR1 SNHLY, CDR2 FYNNEI. After removal of 8 bases from V and 10 bases from J, the junction contained 13 bases not matched to a gene. The DNA for the CDR3 is TGTGCCAGCGGGAGTCCCGGGACAGGGGGTGGATCACCCCTCCACTTT. It is translated as CASGSPGTGGGSPLHF.

The V call is TRBV7-9, the J call TRBJ1-1; a possible D gene is TRBD1 (6 bases). The CDR3 is 14 residues long. V was trimmed by 3 bases and J by 4 bases, leaving 12 bases between them. Germline V lookup: CDR1 SEHNR, CDR2 FQNEAQ (reference sequence). Here the CDR3 reads CASSFTGTATEAFF. DNA of the CDR3: TGTGCCAGCAGCTTCACAGGGACGGCCACTGAAGCTTTCTTT.

The V gene is TRBV12-3 or TRBV12-4, the J gene TRBJ1-1; possibly TRBD1 for D (5 bases). Trimming took 3 bases from V and 11 from J, leaving 13 bases between them. The CDR3 consists of 12 residues. CDR3 in DNA: TGTGCCAGCAGTTTTGGGGCCGATATGGCTTTCTTT. Amino acid sequence: CASSFGADMAFF.

V gene TRBV18 combines with J gene TRBJ1-5; D gene uncertain. CDR3 length: 14 amino acids. CDR1 KGHSH and CDR2 LQKENI come from the germline V gene. The V end was cut by 3 bases, the J end by 4 bases, with 10 bases between. CDR3 sequence reads: CASSPGMINQPQHF. CDR3 nucleotides: TGTGCCAGCTCACCTGGCATGATTAATCAGCCCCAGCATTTT. Looking up the rest from reference TRBV18 and TRBJ1-5 gives the full variable domain: NAGVMQNPRHLVRRRGQEARLRCSPMKGHSHVYWYRQLPEEGLKFMVYLQKENIIDESGMPKERFSAEFPKEGPSILRIQQVVRGDSAAYFCASSPGMINQPQHFGDGTRLSIL.

The genes are TRBV13 and TRBJ1-2; perhaps TRBD1 as D (6 bases). Trimming pared 4 bases from V and 4 bases from J, leaving 13 bases between. The CDR3 extends over 14 amino acids. CDR1 PRHDT and CDR2 FYEKMQ come from the germline V gene (reference sequence). CDR3 protein: CASSSQGRGYGYTF. The CDR3 DNA follows: TGTGCCAGCAGCTCACAGGGTCGGGGCTATGGCTACACCTTC.

The rearrangement uses TRBV19 and TRBJ1-1, with D maybe TRBD1 (6 bases). CDR3 length: 15 amino acids. V shed 5 bases and J shed 1 base, with 14 bases lying between them. Germline assignment: CDR1 LNHDA and CDR2 SQIVND (reference sequence). The DNA of the CDR3 is TGTGCCAGTAGTCCCAGGGACAAGGCGAACACTGAAGCTTTCTTT. This codes for CASSPRDKANTEAFF. Full variable domain (rest looked up from reference TRBV19 and TRBJ1-1): DGGITQSPKYLFRKEGQNVTLSCEQNLNHDAMYWYRQDPGQGLRLIYYSQIVNDFQKGDIAEGYSVSREKKESFPLTVTSAQKNPTAFYLCASSPRDKANTEAFFGQGTRLTVV.

This clone was recorded a few times. V and J are TRBV6-1 and TRBJ1-2; no definite D call. CDR3 length: 13 amino acids. V dropped 3 bases and J dropped 8 bases, with 13 bases sitting between them. The germline V gene encodes CDR1 MNHNS and CDR2 SASEGT. The CDR3 protein is CASSDTLGRGYTF. CDR3 DNA sequence: TGTGCCAGCAGTGACACCTTAGGGAGGGGCTACACCTTC.

The chain couples TRBV3-1 (or the pseudogene TRBV3-2) to TRBJ2-3, with TRBD2 matching over 7 bases. The V gene's germline CDR1 is LGHDT and CDR2 YNNKEL (reference sequence). The CDR3 consists of 15 residues. The trim removed 6 bases at V and 7 bases at J, leaving 13 bases unmatched. CDR3: CASRPLAGASYTQYF. Here the CDR3 DNA reads TGTGCCAGCAGACCCTTGGCGGGAGCCTCCTATACGCAGTATTTT.

This clone was seen a few times. The rearrangement joins TRBV15 to TRBJ1-4; D is undetermined. Trimming removed 0 bases from V and 5 bases from J, with 10 bases in between. The CDR3 has 15 residues. The germline V gene encodes CDR1 LNHNV and CDR2 YYDKDF (reference sequence). The CDR3 DNA sequence: TGTGCCACCAGCAGAGACACCTACCCCAATGAAAAACTGTTTTTT. Amino acids: CATSRDTYPNEKLFF. The whole variable domain, filled in from reference TRBV15 and TRBJ1-4, reads DAMVIQNPRYQVTQFGKPVTLSCSQTLNHNVMYWYQQKSSQAPKLLFHYYDKDFNNEADTPDNFQSRRPNTSFCFLDIRSPGLGDTAMYLCATSRDTYPNEKLFFGSGTQLSVL.

This CDR3 is CASSLGLARAPGEQFF. The CDR3 nucleotides are TGTGCCAGCAGCTTAGGACTAGCGAGGGCTCCGGGTGAGCAGTTCTTC. V and J are TRBV7-8 and TRBJ2-1; TRBD2 agrees at 8 bases. Germline CDR1 and CDR2: SGHVS and FQNEAQ. V dropped 1 base and J dropped 9; count of bases not matched to a gene: 11. This CDR3 has 16 amino acids. The variable domain in full, with the rest retrieved from reference TRBV7-8 and TRBJ2-1, is GAGVSQSPRYKVAKRGQDVALRCDPISGHVSLFWYQQALGQGPEFLTYFQNEAQLDKSGLPSDRFFAERPEGSVSTLKIQRTQQEDSAVYLCASSLGLARAPGEQFFGPGTRLTVL.

The V and J genes are TRBV7-9 and TRBJ2-3, with D perhaps TRBD2 (5 bases). CDR1 and CDR2 from the germline V gene are SEHNR and FQNEAQ (reference sequence). This CDR3 comprises 14 residues. Trimming took off 7 bases at V and 6 bases at J, with 17 bases between the two ends. This CDR3 is CASNPGFSVDTQYF. CDR3 nucleotides: TGTGCCAGCAACCCGGGATTCTCCGTCGATACGCAGTATTTT. The full variable domain, with the rest looked up from reference TRBV7-9 and TRBJ2-3, is DTGVSQNPRHKITKRGQNVTFRCDPISEHNRLYWYRQTLGQGPEFLTYFQNEAQLEKSRLLSDRFSAERPKGSFSTLEIQRTEQGDSAMYLCASNPGFSVDTQYFGPGTRLTVL.

This clone has a single count. The rearrangement joins TRBV27 to TRBJ2-2; TRBD1 is a possible D gene (6 bases). The V end lost 6 bases, the J end lost 0 bases, and 8 bases lay between the germline ends. CDR3 length: 14 residues. Per germline, CDR1 MNHEY and CDR2 SMNVEV (reference sequence). The chain's CDR3 is CASRTGPNTGELFF. CDR3 nucleotides: TGTGCCAGCAGGACAGGACCGAACACCGGGGAGCTGTTTTTT.

This chain links TRBV5-4 with TRBJ2-5, with 9 bases fitting TRBD2. J gave up 1 base and V 4 bases, and 5 bases lay outside the gene matches. Germline CDR1 is SGHNT and CDR2 is YYREEE (reference sequence). This CDR3 comprises 15 residues. In DNA, the CDR3 is TGTGCCAGCAGCCGTAGCGGGGGCCTCCAAGAGACCCAGTACTTC. Translation: CASSRSGGLQETQYF.

This clone appeared once. This chain uses TRBV6-1 with TRBJ1-6, with a possible D match to TRBD1 (6 bases). This CDR3 contains 17 residues. The germline V gene has CDR1 MNHNS and CDR2 SASEGT. V shed 2 bases and J shed 14 bases, with 25 bases lying between them. CDR3 sequence: CASSEKRARNRVFTLHF. CDR3 coding DNA: TGTGCCAGCAGTGAAAAAAGGGCGAGGAACAGGGTGTTCACCCTCCACTTT.

The chain links TRBV6-5 to TRBJ1-2, with TRBD1 identical over 9 bases. The germline V gene encodes CDR1 MNHEY and CDR2 SVGAGI. The V and J ends lost 8 bases and 6 bases, in that order; junction bases with no gene match: 10. The CDR3 length is 14 residues. The CDR3 nucleotides read TGTGCCAGCGGAAGGCCGTGGACAGGGGATGGCTACACCTTC. Translating gives CASGRPWTGDGYTF.

V usage is TRBV15 and J usage is TRBJ1-6; TRBD1 matches at 8 bases. Trimming removed 7 bases from V and 7 bases from J; junction bases left unmatched: 6. This CDR3 has 14 amino acids. Germline CDR1 is LNHNV and CDR2 is YYDKDF (reference sequence). The CDR3 coding sequence is TGTGCCACCAACGAGGACAGGGCAAATTCACCCCTCCACTTT. This encodes CATNEDRANSPLHF.

The V gene is TRBV7-2, the J gene TRBJ1-4; 9 nucleotides align to TRBD1. The CDR3 spans 15 residues. Germline V CDR1 and CDR2: SGHTA, FQGNSA. V gave up 3 bases and J gave up 4 bases; unmatched junction bases: 3. Here the CDR3 DNA reads TGTGCCAGCAGCTTCACGGGACAGGGTAATGAAAAACTGTTTTTT. Translation: CASSFTGQGNEKLFF. Supplemented by reference TRBV7-2 and TRBJ1-4, the full variable domain reads GAGVSQSPSNKVTEKGKDVELRCDPISGHTALYWYRQSLGQGLEFLIYFQGNSAPDKSGLPSDRFSAERTGGSVSTLTIQRTQQEDSAVYLCASSFTGQGNEKLFFGSGTQLSVL.

A single count supports this clone. This chain joins TRBV3-1 (or the pseudogene TRBV3-2) and TRBJ1-6; TRBD1 might be the D (5 bases). Trimming stripped 1 base from V and 6 bases from J, with 7 bases between. The CDR3 consists of 14 residues. The germline V gene has CDR1 LGHDT and CDR2 YNNKEL (reference sequence). The CDR3 sequence: CASSQVQGNSPLHF. DNA for the CDR3: TGTGCCAGCAGCCAAGTCCAGGGTAATTCACCCCTCCACTTT.

This chain's CDR3 is CASSLESGPRDRKLFF. CDR3 DNA sequence: TGTGCCAGCAGCTTAGAATCGGGCCCCCGGGATCGAAAACTGTTTTTT. The J gene is TRBJ1-4, the V gene TRBV7-9, with D unclear. V shed 1 base and J shed 10 bases, with 19 bases lying between them. This CDR3 comprises 16 residues. Germline CDR1 reads SEHNR; CDR2 reads FQNEAQ (reference sequence).

This chain connects TRBV24-1 to TRBJ1-2, with 7 bases aligning to TRBD1. The ends lost 7 bases at V and 4 bases at J; junction bases unmatched: 8. There are 14 residues in the CDR3. Per the germline V gene, CDR1 is KGHDR and CDR2 is SFDVKD. In DNA form, the CDR3 reads TGTGCCACCAGCACGGACAGGTGGATCTATGGCTACACCTTC. Protein sequence: CATSTDRWIYGYTF.

The rearrangement links TRBV5-1 to TRBJ1-3, with D possibly matching TRBD1 (5 bases). The V gene's germline CDR1 is SGHRS and CDR2 YFSETQ. Deletions cut 0 bases from V and 2 bases from J, with 6 bases between. This CDR3 has 14 amino acids. The CDR3 DNA is TGCGCCAGCAGCTTGGCAGGGCCTGGAAACACCATATATTTT. It specifies CASSLAGPGNTIYF.

The V call is TRBV6-2 or TRBV6-3, the J call TRBJ2-1; D unclear. This CDR3 comprises 16 residues. V lost 2 bases and J lost 1, with 12 bases in between. The germline gives CDR1 MNHEY, CDR2 SVGEGT. CDR3 amino acids: CASSYPTHGSYNEQFF. Here the CDR3 DNA reads TGTGCCAGCAGTTACCCCACTCACGGGTCCTACAATGAGCAGTTCTTC.

CDR3 protein: CASRLRGDREPYEQYV. For the CDR3, the DNA is TGTGCAAGTCGCTTACGGGGGGACAGGGAACCCTACGAGCAGTACGTC. V usage is TRBV12-2 and J usage is TRBJ2-7; TRBD1 is the table's D call and was not checked against the DNA. TRBV12-2 is reported as a pseudogene. The CDR3 loop spans 16 amino acids.

The gene calls are TRBV7-2 and TRBJ1-1; D unclear. Germline V CDR1 and CDR2: SGHTA, FQGNSA. V dropped 2 bases and J dropped 2 bases, with 12 bases sitting between them. The CDR3 is 15 amino acids. The CDR3 DNA follows: TGTGCCAGCAGCTTACTTCGGGGTCTCAACACTGAAGCTTTCTTT. Its protein is CASSLLRGLNTEAFF.